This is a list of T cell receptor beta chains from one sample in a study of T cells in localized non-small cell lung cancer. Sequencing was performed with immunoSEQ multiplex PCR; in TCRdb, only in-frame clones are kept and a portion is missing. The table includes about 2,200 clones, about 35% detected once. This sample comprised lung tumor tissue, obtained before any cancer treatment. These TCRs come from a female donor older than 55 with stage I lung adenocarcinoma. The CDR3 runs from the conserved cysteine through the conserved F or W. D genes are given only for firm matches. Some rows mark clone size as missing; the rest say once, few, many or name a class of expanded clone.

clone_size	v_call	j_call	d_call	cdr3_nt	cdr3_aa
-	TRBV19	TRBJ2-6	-	TGTGCCAGTAGTATTAAACTCTCTGGGGCCAACGTCCTGACTTTC	CASSIKLSGANVLTF
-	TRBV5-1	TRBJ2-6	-	TGCGCCACCGCAAGGGGGTCGGGCGGCGGTTACGTCCTGACTTTC	CATARGSGGGYVLTF
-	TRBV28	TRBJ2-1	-	TGTGCCAGCAGTACTCGGTGGGATGAGCAGTTCTTC	CASSTRWDEQFF
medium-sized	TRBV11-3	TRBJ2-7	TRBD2	TGTGCCAGCAGCCCTCTGAGGGTAGCGGGAGGATACGAGCAGTACTTC	CASSPLRVAGGYEQYF
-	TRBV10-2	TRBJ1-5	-	TGCGCCAGCGGGGAGGCAGCCAATCAGCCCCAGCATTTT	CASGEAANQPQHF
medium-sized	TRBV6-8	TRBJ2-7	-	TGTGCCAGCACCTCCCCAGGACCCTCCTACGAGCAGTACTTC	CASTSPGPSYEQYF
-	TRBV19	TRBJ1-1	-	TGTGCCAGTAGTATAGGTCAGAAAAACACTGAAGCTTTCTTT	CASSIGQKNTEAFF
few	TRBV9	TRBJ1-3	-	TGTGCCAGCAGCTCGAACTCTGGAAACACCATATATTTT	CASSSNSGNTIYF
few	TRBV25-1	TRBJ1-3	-	TGTGCCAGCAGTGAATTCGCTTCGTGGAGGGCTGGAAACACCATATATTTT	CASSEFASWRAGNTIYF
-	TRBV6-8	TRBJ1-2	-	TGTGCCAGCACCGTTGGGACGGCTAACTATGGCTACACCTTC	CASTVGTANYGYTF
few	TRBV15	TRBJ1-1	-	TGTGCCACCAGCAGAGGGGGGAGAAACACTGAAGCTTTCTTT	CATSRGGRNTEAFF
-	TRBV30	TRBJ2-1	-	TGTGCCTGGAGCGAGAGTCTAGCAAGGAATGAGCAGTTCTTC	CAWSESLARNEQFF
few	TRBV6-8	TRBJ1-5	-	TGTGCCATCAGTAAGGCAGGAAATCAGCCCCAGCATTTT	CAISKAGNQPQHF
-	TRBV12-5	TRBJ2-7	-	TGTGCTAGTGGCCCGCCCGTTATAAGCTCCTACGAGCAGTACTTC	CASGPPVISSYEQYF
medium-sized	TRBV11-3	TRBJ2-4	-	TGTGCCAGCAGCCCCTCAGGACGGGGAGACATTCAGTACTTC	CASSPSGRGDIQYF
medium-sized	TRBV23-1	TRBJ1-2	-	TGCGCCAGCAGCCAATCTCACTTGGAAGCTAACTATGGCTACACCTTC	CASSQSHLEANYGYTF
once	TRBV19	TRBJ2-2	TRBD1	TGTGCCAGTATCCCCGGGACAGGGGGCTTCACCGGGGAGCTGTTTTTT	CASIPGTGGFTGELFF
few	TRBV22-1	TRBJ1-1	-	TGTGCCAGCAGTTCCCGAGGGTCCACTGAAGCTTTCTTT	CASSSRGSTEAFF
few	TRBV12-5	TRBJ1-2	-	TGTGCCAGCACAGGACAACTCTATGGCTACACCTTC	CASTGQLYGYTF
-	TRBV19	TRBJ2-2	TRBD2	TGTGCCAGTAGTATAGTTCCGGGACTACCGACCGGGGAGCTGTTTTTT	CASSIVPGLPTGELFF
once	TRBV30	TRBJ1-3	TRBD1	TGTGCCTACCAGACAGGGGGCTTTGGAAACACCATATATTTT	CAYQTGGFGNTIYF
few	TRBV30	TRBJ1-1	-	TGTGCCTGGAGTGTATCCGAGTCCGTGGGGGCTGAAGCTTTCTTT	CAWSVSESVGAEAFF
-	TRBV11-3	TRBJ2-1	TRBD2	TGTGCCAGCAGCCGCACGGGACTAAATAATGAGCAGTTCTTC	CASSRTGLNNEQFF